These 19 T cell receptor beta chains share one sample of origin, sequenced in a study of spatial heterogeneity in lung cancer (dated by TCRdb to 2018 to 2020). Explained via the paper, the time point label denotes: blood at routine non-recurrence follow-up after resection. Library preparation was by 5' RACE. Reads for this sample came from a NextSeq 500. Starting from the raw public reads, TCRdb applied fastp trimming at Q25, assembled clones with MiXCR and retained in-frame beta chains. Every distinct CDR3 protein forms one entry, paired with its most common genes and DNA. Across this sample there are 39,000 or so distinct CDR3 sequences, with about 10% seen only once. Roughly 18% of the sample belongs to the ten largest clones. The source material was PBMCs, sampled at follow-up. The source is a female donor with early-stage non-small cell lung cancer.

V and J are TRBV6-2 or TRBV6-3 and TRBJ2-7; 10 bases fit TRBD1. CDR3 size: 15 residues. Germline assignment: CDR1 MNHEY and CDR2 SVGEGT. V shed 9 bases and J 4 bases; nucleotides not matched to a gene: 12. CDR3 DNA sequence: TGTGCCAGACCAACAATGACAGGGGGCACTTACGAGCAGTACTTC. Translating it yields CARPTMTGGTYEQYF.

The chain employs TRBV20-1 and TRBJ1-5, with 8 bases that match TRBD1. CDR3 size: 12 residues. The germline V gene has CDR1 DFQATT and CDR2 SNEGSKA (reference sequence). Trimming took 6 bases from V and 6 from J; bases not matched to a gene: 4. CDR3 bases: TGCAGTGCCCAGGGGGCGGGTCAGCCCCAGCATTTT. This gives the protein CSAQGAGQPQHF.

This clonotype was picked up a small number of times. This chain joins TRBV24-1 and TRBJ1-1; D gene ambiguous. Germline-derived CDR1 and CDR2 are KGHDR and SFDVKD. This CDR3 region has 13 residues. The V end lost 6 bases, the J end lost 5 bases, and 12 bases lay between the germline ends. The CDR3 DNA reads TGTGCCACCAGTTCCTCAGGTCTTACTGAAGCTTTCTTT. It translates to CATSSSGLTEAFF.

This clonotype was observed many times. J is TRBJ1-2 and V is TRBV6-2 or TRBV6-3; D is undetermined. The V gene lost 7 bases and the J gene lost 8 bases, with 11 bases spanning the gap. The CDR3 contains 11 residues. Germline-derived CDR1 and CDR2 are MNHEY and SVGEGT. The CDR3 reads CASKSFRGYTF. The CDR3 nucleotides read TGTGCCAGCAAGAGTTTCCGAGGCTACACCTTC.

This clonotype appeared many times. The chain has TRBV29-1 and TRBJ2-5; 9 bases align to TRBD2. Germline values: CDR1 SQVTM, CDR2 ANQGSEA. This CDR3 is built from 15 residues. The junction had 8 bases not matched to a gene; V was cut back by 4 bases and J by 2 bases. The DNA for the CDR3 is TGCAGCGTTGCCCGCCTAGCGGGGACTCAAGAGACCCAGTACTTC. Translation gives CSVARLAGTQETQYF.

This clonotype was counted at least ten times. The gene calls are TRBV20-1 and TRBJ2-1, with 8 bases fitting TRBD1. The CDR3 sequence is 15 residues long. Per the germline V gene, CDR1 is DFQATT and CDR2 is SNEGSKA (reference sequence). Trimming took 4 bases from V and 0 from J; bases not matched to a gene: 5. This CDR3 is CSAIDDRGSYNEQFF. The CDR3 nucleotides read TGCAGTGCTATTGACGACAGGGGCTCCTACAATGAGCAGTTCTTC.

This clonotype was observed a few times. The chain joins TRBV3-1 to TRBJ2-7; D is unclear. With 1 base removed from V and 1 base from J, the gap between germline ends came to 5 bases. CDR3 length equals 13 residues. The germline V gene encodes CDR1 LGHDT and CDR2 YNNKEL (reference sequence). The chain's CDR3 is CASSQAQSYEQYF. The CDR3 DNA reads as TGTGCCAGCAGCCAAGCACAGTCCTACGAGCAGTACTTC.

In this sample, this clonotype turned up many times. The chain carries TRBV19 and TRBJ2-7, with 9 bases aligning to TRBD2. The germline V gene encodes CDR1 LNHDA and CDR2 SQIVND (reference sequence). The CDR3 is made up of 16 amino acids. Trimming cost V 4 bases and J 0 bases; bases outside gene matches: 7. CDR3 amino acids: CASSTVAGVRSYEQYF. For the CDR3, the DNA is TGTGCCAGTAGTACCGTAGCGGGGGTCCGCTCCTACGAGCAGTACTTC.

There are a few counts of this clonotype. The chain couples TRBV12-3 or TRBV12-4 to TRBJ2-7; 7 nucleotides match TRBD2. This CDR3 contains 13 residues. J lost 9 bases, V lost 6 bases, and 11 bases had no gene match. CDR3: CASRYGTTVMQYF. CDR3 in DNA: TGTGCCAGCAGGTACGGGACTACCGTCATGCAGTACTTC.

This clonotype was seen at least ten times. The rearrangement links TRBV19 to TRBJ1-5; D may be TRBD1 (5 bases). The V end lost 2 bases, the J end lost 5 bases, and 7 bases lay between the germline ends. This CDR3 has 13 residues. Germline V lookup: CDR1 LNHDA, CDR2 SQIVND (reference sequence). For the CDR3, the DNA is TGTGCCAGTAGTATATCGGGGGATCAGCCCCAGCATTTT. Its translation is CASSISGDQPQHF. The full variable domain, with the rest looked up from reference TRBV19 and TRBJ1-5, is DGGITQSPKYLFRKEGQNVTLSCEQNLNHDAMYWYRQDPGQGLRLIYYSQIVNDFQKGDIAEGYSVSREKKESFPLTVTSAQKNPTAFYLCASSISGDQPQHFGDGTRLSIL.

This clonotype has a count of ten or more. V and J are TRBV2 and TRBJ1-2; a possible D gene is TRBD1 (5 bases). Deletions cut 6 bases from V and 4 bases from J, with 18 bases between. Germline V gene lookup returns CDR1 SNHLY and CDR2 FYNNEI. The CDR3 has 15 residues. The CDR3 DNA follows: TGTGCCAGCAGCTCCTGGGGGGTCAGCTCCTATGGCTACACCTTC. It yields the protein CASSSWGVSSYGYTF.

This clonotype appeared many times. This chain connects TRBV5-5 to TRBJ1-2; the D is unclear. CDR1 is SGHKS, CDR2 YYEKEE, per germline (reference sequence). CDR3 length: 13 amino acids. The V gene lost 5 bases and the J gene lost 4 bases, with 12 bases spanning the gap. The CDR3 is CASSSRQIYGYTF. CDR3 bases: TGTGCCAGCAGTTCAAGGCAAATCTATGGCTACACCTTC.

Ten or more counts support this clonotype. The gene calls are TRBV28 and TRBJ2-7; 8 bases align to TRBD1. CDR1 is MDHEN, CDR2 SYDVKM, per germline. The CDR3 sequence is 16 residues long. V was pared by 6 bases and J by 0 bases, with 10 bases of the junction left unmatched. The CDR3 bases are TGTGCCAGCAGCTTGAGGAGGACAGGGAGCTCCTACGAGCAGTACTTC. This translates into CASSLRRTGSSYEQYF.

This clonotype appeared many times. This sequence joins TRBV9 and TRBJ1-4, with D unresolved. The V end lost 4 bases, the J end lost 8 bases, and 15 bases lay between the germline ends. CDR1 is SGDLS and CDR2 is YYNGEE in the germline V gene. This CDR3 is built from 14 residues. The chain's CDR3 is CASSPMDTAEKLFF. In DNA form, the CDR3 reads TGTGCCAGCAGCCCAATGGATACTGCCGAAAAACTGTTTTTT.

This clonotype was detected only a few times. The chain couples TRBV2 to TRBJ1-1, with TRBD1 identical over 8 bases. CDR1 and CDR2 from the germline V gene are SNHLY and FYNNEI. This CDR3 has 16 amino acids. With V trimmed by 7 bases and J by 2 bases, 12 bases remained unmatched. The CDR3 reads CASMIGQGVGNTEAFF. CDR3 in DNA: TGTGCCAGCATGATCGGACAGGGAGTAGGCAACACTGAAGCTTTCTTT.

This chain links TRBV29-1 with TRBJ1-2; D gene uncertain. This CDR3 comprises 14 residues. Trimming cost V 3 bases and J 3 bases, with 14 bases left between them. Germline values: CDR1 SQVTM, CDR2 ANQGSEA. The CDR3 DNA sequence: TGCAGCGTTGATTCCGGGAATCCCTACTATGGCTACACCTTC. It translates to CSVDSGNPYYGYTF. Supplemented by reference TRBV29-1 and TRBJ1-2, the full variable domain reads SAVISQKPSRDICQRGTSLTIQCQVDSQVTMMFWYRQQPGQSLTLIATANQGSEATYESGFVIDKFPISRPNLTFSTLTVSNMSPEDSSIYLCSVDSGNPYYGYTFGSGTRLTVV.

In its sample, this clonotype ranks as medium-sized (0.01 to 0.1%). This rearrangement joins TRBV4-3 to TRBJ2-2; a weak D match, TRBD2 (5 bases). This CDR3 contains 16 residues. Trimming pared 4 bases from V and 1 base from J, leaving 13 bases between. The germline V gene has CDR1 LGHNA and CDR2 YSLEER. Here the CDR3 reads CASSPAIGRNTGELFF. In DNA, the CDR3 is TGCGCCAGCAGCCCAGCCATAGGGAGGAACACCGGGGAGCTGTTTTTT.

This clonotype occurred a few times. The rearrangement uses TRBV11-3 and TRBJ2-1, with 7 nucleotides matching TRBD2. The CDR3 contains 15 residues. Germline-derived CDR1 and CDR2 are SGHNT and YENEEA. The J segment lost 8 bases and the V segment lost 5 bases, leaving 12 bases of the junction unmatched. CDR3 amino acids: CASSAAGGGYHEQFF. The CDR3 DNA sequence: TGTGCCAGCAGCGCCGCTGGGGGAGGGTACCATGAGCAGTTCTTC.

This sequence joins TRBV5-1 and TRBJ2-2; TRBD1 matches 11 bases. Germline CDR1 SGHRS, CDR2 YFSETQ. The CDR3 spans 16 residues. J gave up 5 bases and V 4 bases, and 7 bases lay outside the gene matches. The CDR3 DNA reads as TGCGCCAGCAGCACGACGGACAGGGGGCTGACCGGGGAGCTGTTTTTT. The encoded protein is CASSTTDRGLTGELFF.